These T cell receptor beta chains were read from a single sample in a study of identical twins. MiXCR was run by TCRdb on the 5' RACE reads, yielding one entry per CDR3 protein. The repertoire consists of 400,000 to 500,000 distinct CDR3 sequences, with 15% to 20% occurring once and the leading ten covering 12%. The sequenced material came from naive T cells sorted from blood. Every receptor here comes from a man in his fifties or sixties in good health. Each CDR3 is given with its conserved first and last residue. Fields, in order: J gene, V gene, D gene, clone size, CDR3 length, CDR3 DNA, CDR3 protein. D genes are given only for firm matches. Clone size is not always given. Where it is, it says once, few, many or a class for expanded clones.

j_gene: TRBJ1-5; v_gene: TRBV4-2; d_gene: NA; abundance: many; len: 22; CDR3nt: TGTGCCAGCAGCCAAGATGTGCCCTTGCGGGGCTCCGCTCTTCTGGGCAATCAGCCCCAGCATTTT; CDR3aa: CASSQDVPLRGSALLGNQPQHF
j_gene: TRBJ2-5; v_gene: TRBV7-2; d_gene: TRBD2; abundance: once; len: 17; CDR3nt: TGTGCCAGCAGCTCCTCCGGGACTAGCGGGAGCTCGCAGACCCAGTACTTC; CDR3aa: CASSSSGTSGSSQTQYF
j_gene: TRBJ2-1; v_gene: TRBV2; d_gene: NA; abundance: NA; len: 16; CDR3nt: TGTGCCAGCAGAATAAATCCCATCGGTTCCTACAATGAGCAGTTCTTC; CDR3aa: CASRINPIGSYNEQFF
j_gene: TRBJ1-2; v_gene: TRBV6-5; d_gene: NA; abundance: few; len: 13; CDR3nt: TGTGCCAGCAGTTATGGCAGGGGTCGGGGCTACACCTTC; CDR3aa: CASSYGRGRGYTF
j_gene: TRBJ2-1; v_gene: TRBV29-1; d_gene: TRBD2; abundance: many; len: 13; CDR3nt: TGCAGCGTTGAACCTAGCGGCTACAATGAGCAGTTCTTC; CDR3aa: CSVEPSGYNEQFF
j_gene: TRBJ2-3; v_gene: TRBV29-1; d_gene: NA; abundance: NA; len: 13; CDR3nt: TGCAGCGTTGCTCAGCGGAGCACAGATACGCAGTATTTT; CDR3aa: CSVAQRSTDTQYF
j_gene: TRBJ2-5; v_gene: TRBV20-1; d_gene: NA; abundance: few; len: 13; CDR3nt: TGCAGTGCTAGGTCCCAGGCCCAAGAGACCCAGTACTTC; CDR3aa: CSARSQAQETQYF
j_gene: TRBJ1-1; v_gene: TRBV7-9; d_gene: NA; abundance: few; len: 14; CDR3nt: TGTGCCAGCAGCCACGGGGGGTCGAACACTGAAGCTTTCTTT; CDR3aa: CASSHGGSNTEAFF
j_gene: TRBJ1-4; v_gene: TRBV7-9; d_gene: NA; abundance: few; len: 15; CDR3nt: TGTGCCAGCAGCTTAGATTCCAGTTCCAATGAAAAACTGTTTTTT; CDR3aa: CASSLDSSSNEKLFF
j_gene: TRBJ2-7; v_gene: TRBV11-2; d_gene: NA; abundance: many; len: 15; CDR3nt: TGTGCCAGCAGCTTTTCCCATGCGGACTCCTACGAGCAGTACTTC; CDR3aa: CASSFSHADSYEQYF
j_gene: TRBJ2-1; v_gene: TRBV6-2/TRBV6-3; d_gene: TRBD2; abundance: few; len: 19; CDR3nt: TGTGCCAGCAGTTACCCCAGACTAGCGGGAGCGCTCCCAGGAAATGAGCAGTTCTTC; CDR3aa: CASSYPRLAGALPGNEQFF
j_gene: TRBJ2-1; v_gene: TRBV27; d_gene: NA; abundance: NA; len: 14; CDR3nt: TGTGCCAGCAGTAATACCGGGGCGAACAATGAGCAGTTCTTC; CDR3aa: CASSNTGANNEQFF
j_gene: TRBJ2-1; v_gene: TRBV5-1; d_gene: NA; abundance: many; len: 14; CDR3nt: TGCGCCAGCAGCTTGATGGGGCCGGACAATGAGCAGTTCTTC; CDR3aa: CASSLMGPDNEQFF
j_gene: TRBJ2-7; v_gene: TRBV5-1; d_gene: TRBD2; abundance: many; len: 16; CDR3nt: TGCGCCAGCAGTCGGACTAGCGGGGACCTCTCCTACGAGCAGTACTTC; CDR3aa: CASSRTSGDLSYEQYF
j_gene: TRBJ1-4; v_gene: TRBV6-5; d_gene: NA; abundance: many; len: 14; CDR3nt: TGTGCCAGCAGTTACGTCCTCGGGGGTGAAAAACTGTTTTTT; CDR3aa: CASSYVLGGEKLFF
j_gene: TRBJ1-1; v_gene: TRBV20-1; d_gene: TRBD1; abundance: once; len: 13; CDR3nt: TGCAGTGCTAAAAACGACAGGGTGGATGAAGCTTTCTTT; CDR3aa: CSAKNDRVDEAFF
j_gene: TRBJ2-3; v_gene: TRBV11-3; d_gene: NA; abundance: NA; len: 14; CDR3nt: TGTGCCAGCAGCCCAGGGCTCGGGGGAGATACGCAGTATTTT; CDR3aa: CASSPGLGGDTQYF
j_gene: TRBJ2-3; v_gene: TRBV11-2; d_gene: TRBD2; abundance: NA; len: 18; CDR3nt: TGTGCCAGCAGCACAAAGCCCCGACTAGCGGGAGGGCTAGATACGCAGTATTTT; CDR3aa: CASSTKPRLAGGLDTQYF
j_gene: TRBJ1-5; v_gene: TRBV12-3/TRBV12-4; d_gene: NA; abundance: NA; len: 12; CDR3nt: TGTGCCAGCAGATCACTCCATCAGCCCCAGCATTTT; CDR3aa: CASRSLHQPQHF
j_gene: TRBJ2-7; v_gene: TRBV28; d_gene: TRBD1; abundance: NA; len: 15; CDR3nt: TGTGCCAGCAGTAGCGGACAGGGGAGGGCCTACGAGCAGTACTTC; CDR3aa: CASSSGQGRAYEQYF
j_gene: TRBJ1-1; v_gene: TRBV12-3/TRBV12-4; d_gene: NA; abundance: few; len: 13; CDR3nt: TGTGCCAGCAGACAGACGGGGGGCACTGAAGCTTTCTTT; CDR3aa: CASRQTGGTEAFF
j_gene: TRBJ2-7; v_gene: TRBV15; d_gene: NA; abundance: many; len: 16; CDR3nt: TGTGCCACCAGCAGAGGAGGGGGTGAAGGGGCCTACGAGCAGTACTTC; CDR3aa: CATSRGGGEGAYEQYF
j_gene: TRBJ2-1; v_gene: TRBV20-1; d_gene: TRBD2; abundance: many; len: 13; CDR3nt: TGCAGTGCTAGAGGGGGGGGTAACAATGAGCAGTTCTTC; CDR3aa: CSARGGGNNEQFF
j_gene: TRBJ2-1; v_gene: TRBV5-6; d_gene: NA; abundance: few; len: 15; CDR3nt: TGTGCCAGCAGCTTAATCGGACCCCTCGCGAATGAGCAGTTCTTC; CDR3aa: CASSLIGPLANEQFF
j_gene: TRBJ1-1; v_gene: TRBV29-1; d_gene: NA; abundance: NA; len: 13; CDR3nt: TGCAGCGTTAGGTCAAACATGAACACTGAAGCTTTCTTT; CDR3aa: CSVRSNMNTEAFF
j_gene: TRBJ2-3; v_gene: TRBV6-5; d_gene: NA; abundance: NA; len: 14; CDR3nt: TGTGCCAGCAGTTACTCAGGGTTGGCAGATACGCAGTATTTT; CDR3aa: CASSYSGLADTQYF
j_gene: TRBJ2-5; v_gene: TRBV7-8; d_gene: NA; abundance: many; len: 15; CDR3nt: TGTGCCAGCAGCTACGACAGTACATTCCAAGAGACCCAGTACTTC; CDR3aa: CASSYDSTFQETQYF
j_gene: TRBJ2-7; v_gene: TRBV7-9; d_gene: NA; abundance: NA; len: 13; CDR3nt: TGTGCCAGCAGCTTAGCTCCCGCTCACGAGCAGTACTTC; CDR3aa: CASSLAPAHEQYF